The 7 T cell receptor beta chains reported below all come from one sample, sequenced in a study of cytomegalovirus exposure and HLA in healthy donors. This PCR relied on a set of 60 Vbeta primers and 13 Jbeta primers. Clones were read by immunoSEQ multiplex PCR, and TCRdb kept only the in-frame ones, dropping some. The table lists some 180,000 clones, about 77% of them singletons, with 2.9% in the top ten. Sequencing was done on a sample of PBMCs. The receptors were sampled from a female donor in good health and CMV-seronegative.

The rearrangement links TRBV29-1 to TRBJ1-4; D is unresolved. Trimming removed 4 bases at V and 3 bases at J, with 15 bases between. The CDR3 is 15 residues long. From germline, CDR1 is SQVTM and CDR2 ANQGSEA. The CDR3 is CSVAIRRAPNEKLFF. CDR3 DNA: TGCAGCGTTGCCATAAGGAGGGCACCTAATGAAAAACTGTTTTTT.

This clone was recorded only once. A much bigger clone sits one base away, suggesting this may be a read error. The CDR3 region has the DNA TGTGCCAGCAGCTGGACAGGGGGTAATCAGCCCCAGCATTTT. Translation: CASSWTGGNQPQHF. The chain carries TRBV27 and TRBJ1-5, with 10 positions matching TRBD1. Germline values: CDR1 MNHEY, CDR2 SMNVEV (reference sequence). The length of the CDR3 is 14 residues. The trim removed 6 bases at V and 4 bases at J, leaving 3 bases unmatched.

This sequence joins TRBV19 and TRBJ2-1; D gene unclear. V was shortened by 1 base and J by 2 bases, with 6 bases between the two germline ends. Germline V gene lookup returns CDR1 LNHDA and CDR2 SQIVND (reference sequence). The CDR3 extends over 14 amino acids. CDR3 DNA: TGTGCCAGTAGTATAGGGGCTACCTACAATGAGCAGTTCTTC. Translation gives CASSIGATYNEQFF.

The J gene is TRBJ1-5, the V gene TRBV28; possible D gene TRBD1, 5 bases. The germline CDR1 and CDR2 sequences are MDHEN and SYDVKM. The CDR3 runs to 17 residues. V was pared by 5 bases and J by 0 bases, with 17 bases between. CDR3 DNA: TGTGCCAGCAGTCCAAGGGTAGGGGCTTATAGCAATCAGCCCCAGCATTTT. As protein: CASSPRVGAYSNQPQHF.

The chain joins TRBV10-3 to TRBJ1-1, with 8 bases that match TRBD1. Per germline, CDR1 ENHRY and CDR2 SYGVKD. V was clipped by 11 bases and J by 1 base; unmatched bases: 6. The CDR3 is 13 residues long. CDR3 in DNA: TGTGCCGCCCGACAGGGGAGGAACACTGAAGCTTTCTTT. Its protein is CAARQGRNTEAFF.

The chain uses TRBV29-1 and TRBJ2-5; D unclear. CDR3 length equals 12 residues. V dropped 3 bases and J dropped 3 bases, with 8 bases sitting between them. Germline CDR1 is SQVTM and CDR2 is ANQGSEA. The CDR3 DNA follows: TGCAGCGTTGAGGAGATAGAAGAGACCCAGTACTTC. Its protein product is CSVEEIEETQYF. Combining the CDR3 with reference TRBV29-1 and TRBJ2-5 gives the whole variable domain SAVISQKPSRDICQRGTSLTIQCQVDSQVTMMFWYRQQPGQSLTLIATANQGSEATYESGFVIDKFPISRPNLTFSTLTVSNMSPEDSSIYLCSVEEIEETQYFGPGTRLLVL.

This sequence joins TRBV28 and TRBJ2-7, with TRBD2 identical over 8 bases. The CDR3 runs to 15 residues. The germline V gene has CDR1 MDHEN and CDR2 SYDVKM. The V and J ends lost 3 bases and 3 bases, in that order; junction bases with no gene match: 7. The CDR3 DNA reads TGTGCCAGCAGTTTCCCATCTAGCGGGTTCTACGAGCAGTACTTC. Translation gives CASSFPSSGFYEQYF. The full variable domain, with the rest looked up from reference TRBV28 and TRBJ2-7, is DVKVTQSSRYLVKRTGEKVFLECVQDMDHENMFWYRQDPGLGLRLIYFSYDVKMKEKGDIPEGYSVSREKKERFSLILESASTNQTSMYLCASSFPSSGFYEQYFGPGTRLTVT.